The present T cell receptor (beta chain) was sequenced within a study of T cell repertoires in cytomegalovirus infection. Study at large: Matching HLA type and CMV infection were both indicated by public TCR beta signatures. The study's findings and limits: In two of eight donors, the top clonotype was HLA-C-restricted CMV-specific. Identification of carriers of CMV plus the relevant HLA was achieved through cumulative public TCR beta family frequency.

The germline V gene encodes CDR1 MDHEN and CDR2 SYDVKM. There are 16 residues in the CDR3. The ends were cut back, 5 bases at V and 0 bases at J, with 11 bases in the middle. A remark on this clonotype: Antigen: not known.

TCRdb ran MiXCR on the reads and lists one entry per CDR3 protein. The data contain more than 85,000 distinct CDR3 sequences, 16% of them singletons. This sequence was found in a human donor in good health (CMV status not recorded). Some clones in this sample may be carry-over from other donors' samples. J is TRBJ2-6 and V is TRBV28; D perhaps matches TRBD2 (5 bases). The material sequenced was PBMCs. The CDR3 spells CASSPRGASGANVLTF. The CDR3, as DNA: TGTGCCAGCAGTCCCCGGGGAGCCTCTGGGGCCAACGTCCTGACTTTC.